These 25 T cell receptor beta chains originate from one sample sequenced in a study of persistence of HIV-infected CD4 T cells. Cells were stimulated with overlapping HIV-1 Gag 15-mer peptides. Memory cells lacking CD40L and CD69 with high CD45RO were sorted. The libraries were made with immunoSEQ version 4 in survey mode. The table came from immunoSEQ multiplex PCR; TCRdb's copy has only in-frame clones and leaves some out. Of 64,000 or so clones in the sample, about four fifths were seen once. Which antigens these TCRs recognize remains unknown. Specimen: CD4+ T cells sorted from PBMCs after roughly 18-hour stimulation, collected from a patient who received antiretroviral therapy. Receptor source: an adult man with HIV who was CMV-seropositive.

The chain is built from TRBV2 and TRBJ1-1; no definite D call. Germline-derived CDR1 and CDR2 are SNHLY and FYNNEI. V lost 1 base, J lost 1 base, and 7 bases lay in between. The CDR3 spans 14 residues. The CDR3 protein is CASSEGRGNTEAFF. CDR3 nucleotides: TGTGCCAGCAGTGAAGGCCGAGGGAACACTGAAGCTTTCTTT.

The chain links TRBV5-1 to TRBJ2-1; 7 bases are a match to TRBD1. Trimming at V came to 4 bases and at J to 0 bases, leaving 4 bases not matched to a gene. CDR1 is SGHRS, CDR2 YFSETQ, per germline. This CDR3 is 15 amino acids long. CDR3 loop: CASSPGQSSYNEQFF. For the CDR3, the DNA is TGCGCCAGCAGCCCGGGACAGAGCTCCTACAATGAGCAGTTCTTC.

This sequence joins TRBV29-1 and TRBJ1-1, with a possible D match to TRBD1 (6 bases). CDR1 SQVTM and CDR2 ANQGSEA come from the germline V gene. V gave up 7 bases and J gave up 5 bases, with 17 bases separating them. The CDR3 spans 13 residues. The CDR3 is CSGSRGEETEAFF. The DNA for the CDR3 is TGCAGCGGCAGCAGGGGTGAAGAAACTGAAGCTTTCTTT.

This clone was counted a few times. The chain links TRBV5-1 to TRBJ2-7; 8 bases align to TRBD2. The CDR3 is 15 amino acids. Germline V gene data show CDR1 as SGHRS and CDR2 as YFSETQ. Trimming cost V 0 bases and J 4 bases; bases outside gene matches: 6. The CDR3 nucleotides are TGCGCCAGCAGCTTGGTCGGTAGCGGGGCGTACGAGCAGTACTTC. Its translation is CASSLVGSGAYEQYF.

The chain joins TRBV19 to TRBJ1-2; no clear D. This CDR3 contains 11 residues. V was clipped by 8 bases and J by 6 bases, with 10 bases between them. From germline, CDR1 is LNHDA and CDR2 SQIVND (reference sequence). The CDR3 region has the DNA TGTGCCAGTGGCTCGGAGGATGGCTACACCTTC. Translation: CASGSEDGYTF.

The chain joins TRBV6-5 to TRBJ1-3, with 8 nucleotides matching TRBD1. V was pared by 0 bases and J by 4 bases, with 2 bases of the junction left unmatched. The germline CDR1 and CDR2 sequences are MNHEY and SVGAGI. CDR3 length: 15 amino acids. In nucleotides, the CDR3 is TGTGCCAGCAGTTACTCGACAGGGGCCGGAAACACCATATATTTT. Its translation is CASSYSTGAGNTIYF.

This clone was recorded only once. V is TRBV7-9 and J is TRBJ2-6; either TRBD1 or TRBD2 may fit D (5 bases each). V lost 5 bases and J lost 4, with 12 bases in between. This CDR3 has 15 residues. Germline loops: CDR1 SEHNR, CDR2 FQNEAQ (reference sequence). CDR3 sequence: CASSHWGNGANVLTF. CDR3 nucleotides: TGTGCCAGCAGCCATTGGGGGAACGGGGCCAACGTCCTGACTTTC.

The chain combines TRBV19 with TRBJ2-5; TRBD1 is a possible D gene (6 bases). Trimming took 7 bases from V and 5 from J, leaving 14 bases between them. Per germline, CDR1 LNHDA and CDR2 SQIVND (reference sequence). CDR3 length: 13 residues. This CDR3 is CASKGGSQETQYF. The CDR3 nucleotides are TGTGCCAGTAAAGGGGGATCTCAGGAGACCCAGTACTTC.

V usage is TRBV28 and J usage is TRBJ2-2, with TRBD1 as a possible D gene (5 bases). This CDR3 contains 15 residues. V shed 5 bases and J shed 7 bases, with 17 bases lying between them. Germline values: CDR1 MDHEN, CDR2 SYDVKM. CDR3 sequence (DNA): TGTGCCAGCAGTCCACCGACAGAATCGAACGGGGAGCTGTTTTTT. Its protein is CASSPPTESNGELFF.

This chain connects TRBV14 to TRBJ2-7; D is undetermined. Trimming stripped 1 base from V and 6 bases from J, with 16 bases between. Germline V gives CDR1 SGHDN, CDR2 FVKESK. This CDR3 is 15 amino acids long. The CDR3 bases are TGTGCCAGCAGCCAAGGAAGAACAAATAAGATCGAGCAGTACTTC. Translating it yields CASSQGRTNKIEQYF.

This clone was detected only once. The V and J genes are TRBV7-6 and TRBJ2-4; D unresolved. Per germline, CDR1 SGHVS and CDR2 FNYEAQ. The V and J ends lost 0 bases and 8 bases respectively, with 5 bases between them. The CDR3 spans 12 residues. The CDR3 sequence is CASSLALYIQYF. The CDR3, as DNA: TGTGCCAGCAGCTTAGCGCTATACATTCAGTACTTC.

V usage is TRBV3-1 (or the pseudogene TRBV3-2) and J usage is TRBJ1-2; TRBD1 might be the D (5 bases). Germline CDR1 and CDR2: LGHDT and YNNKEL (reference sequence). The CDR3 loop spans 15 amino acids. With 0 bases removed from V and 4 bases from J, the gap between germline ends came to 12 bases. CDR3 nucleotide sequence: TGTGCCAGCAGCCAAGATTTGGGGCAGATCTATGGCTACACCTTC. This codes for CASSQDLGQIYGYTF.

The sample holds one count of this clone. The V gene is TRBV3-1 (or the pseudogene TRBV3-2), the J gene TRBJ1-5; 7 nucleotides align to TRBD1. This CDR3 comprises 14 residues. The junction had 0 bases not matched to a gene; V was cut back by 4 bases and J by 0 bases. From germline, CDR1 is LGHDT and CDR2 YNNKEL (reference sequence). The CDR3 loop is CASSRQGSNQPQHF. CDR3 coding DNA: TGTGCCAGCAGCCGACAGGGTAGCAATCAGCCCCAGCATTTT.

The gene calls are TRBV27 and TRBJ1-5, with 9 nucleotides matching TRBD1. CDR3 size: 16 residues. V was pared by 2 bases and J by 4 bases, with 6 bases of the junction left unmatched. Germline V gives CDR1 MNHEY, CDR2 SMNVEV (reference sequence). DNA for the CDR3: TGTGCCAGCAGTTTAATAGGGACAGGGCGTAATCAGCCCCAGCATTTT. It yields the protein CASSLIGTGRNQPQHF.

Remarks on this clone: Other DNA sequences in the same sample also yield this CDR3. The chain joins TRBV3-1 (or the pseudogene TRBV3-2) to TRBJ2-7; 9 nucleotides line up with TRBD1. CDR1 is LGHDT, CDR2 YNNKEL, per germline (reference sequence). This CDR3 has 13 residues. Trimming removed 4 bases from V and 6 bases from J; junction bases left unmatched: 4. The CDR3 DNA sequence: TGTGCCAGCAGCCCCGGGACAGGGAGCGAGCAGTACTTC. As protein: CASSPGTGSEQYF.

The rearrangement links TRBV28 to TRBJ1-4; weak D call: TRBD1 (5 bases). The V end was cut by 7 bases, the J end by 4 bases, with 13 bases between. The germline V gene encodes CDR1 MDHEN and CDR2 SYDVKM. This CDR3 spans 14 amino acids. The CDR3 region is CASTETGGNEKLFF. CDR3 in DNA: TGTGCCAGCACCGAAACGGGGGGTAATGAAAAACTGTTTTTT.

The chain carries TRBV6-5 and TRBJ1-2; D possibly corresponds to TRBD1 (6 bases). The CDR3 covers 14 residues. CDR1 and CDR2 (germline): MNHEY, SVGAGI. V dropped 10 bases and J dropped 2 bases, with 17 bases sitting between them. The CDR3 DNA reads as TGTGCCATCTACAACGTCAGGGGAAACTATGGCTACACCTTC. This translates into CAIYNVRGNYGYTF.

The V gene is TRBV3-1 (or the pseudogene TRBV3-2), the J gene TRBJ2-7, with D maybe TRBD1 (6 bases). Germline V CDR1 and CDR2: LGHDT, YNNKEL (reference sequence). Trimming pared 4 bases from V and 4 bases from J, leaving 11 bases between. This CDR3 region has 13 residues. The CDR3 DNA reads TGTGCCAGCAGCCGGGGGCTCCAATACGAGCAGTACTTC. Amino acid sequence: CASSRGLQYEQYF.

This clone was counted a single time. In DNA, the CDR3 is TGTGCCAGCAGCTCGGGCATTGTGCGGGGGACTAGAAATGAGCAGTTCTTC. Residues: CASSSGIVRGTRNEQFF. The chain is built from TRBV5-4 and TRBJ2-1, with 8 bases aligning to TRBD2. Germline V gives CDR1 SGHNT, CDR2 YYREEE (reference sequence). The J segment lost 7 bases and the V segment lost 3 bases, leaving 15 bases of the junction unmatched. The CDR3 has 17 amino acids.

The V and J genes are TRBV13 and TRBJ1-2, with D uncertain. Germline CDR1 and CDR2: PRHDT and FYEKMQ (reference sequence). Trimming pared 5 bases from V and 3 bases from J, leaving 13 bases between. CDR3 length: 14 amino acids. This CDR3 reads CASSPGTDYYGYTF. The CDR3 region has the DNA TGTGCCAGCAGCCCCGGAACGGACTACTATGGCTACACCTTC.

This chain links TRBV2 with TRBJ2-6; D tentatively reads TRBD1 or TRBD2 (5 bases each). The CDR3 contains 13 residues. V shed 7 bases and J shed 4 bases, with 8 bases lying between them. Germline CDR1 is SNHLY and CDR2 is FYNNEI. DNA for the CDR3: TGTGCCAGCAACGGGGACGGGGCCAACGTCCTGACTTTC. Translated: CASNGDGANVLTF.

This chain links TRBV6-5 with TRBJ1-6, with 8 bases matching TRBD1. V shed 6 bases and J 10 bases; nucleotides not matched to a gene: 8. Germline V gene data show CDR1 as MNHEY and CDR2 as SVGAGI. There are 14 residues in the CDR3. The chain's CDR3 is CASSDRQGTSPLHF. CDR3 in DNA: TGTGCCAGCAGCGACCGACAGGGGACCTCACCCCTCCACTTT.

This chain uses TRBV11-2 with TRBJ1-3; D gene ambiguous. Trimming removed 2 bases from V and 0 bases from J, with 8 bases in between. The CDR3 has 15 residues. Germline CDR1 and CDR2: SGHAT and FQNNGV. The CDR3 DNA reads as TGTGCCAGCAGCTTAACAGCTTTCTCTGGAAACACCATATATTTT. It specifies CASSLTAFSGNTIYF.

Only one count was recorded for this clone. V is TRBV6-5 and J is TRBJ2-7, with D uncertain. The CDR3 covers 15 residues. Germline loops: CDR1 MNHEY, CDR2 SVGAGI. The V gene lost 7 bases and the J gene lost 3 bases, with 19 bases spanning the gap. CDR3 loop: CASMSPEPYVYEQYF. CDR3 bases: TGTGCCAGCATGTCCCCGGAGCCCTACGTCTACGAGCAGTACTTC.

The chain uses TRBV15 and TRBJ1-2, with D perhaps matching TRBD1 (5 bases). CDR1 and CDR2 (germline): LNHNV, YYDKDF (reference sequence). This CDR3 spans 16 amino acids. Between the trimmed V and J ends, which lost 1 base and 4 bases, there was a span of 16 bases. CDR3 sequence reads: CATSRGQGRFGYGYTF. DNA of the CDR3: TGTGCCACCAGCAGAGGCCAGGGCAGGTTCGGCTATGGCTACACCTTC.